The rows below give T cell receptor beta chains drawn from one sample of a study of T cell responses to AZD1222 COVID-19 vaccine. Generated by immunoSEQ multiplex PCR, the TCRdb table keeps only in-frame clones and is missing some. This table holds some 150,000 clones, about 88% found once. Sequences were derived from peripheral blood, sampled on day 0 of AZD1222 vaccination. The receptors here all came from an adult in good health. The CDR3 runs from the conserved cysteine through the conserved F or W. A D gene is named only where the DNA matches it firmly. A clone size is listed for some rows: how often the clone was seen (once, few, many), or a class if it is expanded.

.	TRBV7-2	TRBD1	15	TRBJ2-3	CASSRDRYRTDTQYF	TGTGCCAGCAGCCGGGACAGGTACCGCACAGATACGCAGTATTTT
.	TRBV6-5	TRBD1	13	TRBJ2-5	CASRPGTGETQYF	TGTGCCAGCAGGCCCGGGACAGGAGAGACCCAGTACTTC
.	TRBV6-1	.	10	TRBJ1-5	CASSERSQHF	TGTGCCAGCAGTGAAAGGTCCCAGCATTTT
.	TRBV11-3	.	14	TRBJ2-2	CASSFGSGTGELFF	TGTGCCAGCAGCTTTGGGTCCGGGACCGGGGAGCTGTTTTTT
.	TRBV7-8	.	15	TRBJ1-4	CASSPQRLENEKLFF	TGTGCCAGCAGTCCTCAGAGACTGGAGAATGAAAAACTGTTTTTT
.	TRBV9	.	14	TRBJ2-2	CASSVGRGTGELFF	TGTGCCAGCAGCGTAGGCAGGGGCACCGGGGAGCTGTTTTTT
.	TRBV4-1	.	16	TRBJ2-7	CASSQDPGDPTGEQYF	TGCGCCAGCAGCCAAGACCCCGGGGACCCAACGGGGGAGCAGTACTTC
.	TRBV19	.	14	TRBJ1-2	CASSGHRDAYGYTF	TGTGCCAGTAGTGGGCACAGGGATGCTTATGGCTACACCTTC
.	TRBV6-4	TRBD1	15	TRBJ2-1	CASSAGTGVSNEQFF	TGTGCCAGCAGTGCAGGGACAGGGGTTTCCAATGAGCAGTTCTTC
.	TRBV6-2/TRBV6-3	.	13	TRBJ1-2	CASSQGRNYGYTF	TGTGCCAGCAGCCAGGGCCGAAACTATGGCTACACCTTC
.	TRBV18	TRBD1	12	TRBJ1-5	CASSSYGTVQHF	TGTGCCAGCTCGTCCTACGGGACAGTCCAGCATTTT
few	TRBV18	.	13	TRBJ1-2	CASSLQGNYGYTF	TGTGCCAGCTCACTACAGGGAAACTATGGCTACACCTTC
once	TRBV6-6	TRBD1	15	TRBJ2-5	CASILYRDREETQYF	TGTGCCAGCATCCTTTACCGGGACAGAGAGGAGACCCAGTACTTC
.	TRBV24-1	.	15	TRBJ1-5	CATSERRGSNQPQHF	TGTGCCACCAGTGAGAGACGGGGGAGCAATCAGCCCCAGCATTTT
.	TRBV19	.	13	TRBJ2-1	CASSEGARGGQFF	TGTGCCAGTAGTGAAGGGGCCCGGGGTGGTCAGTTCTTC
.	TRBV2	.	14	TRBJ1-5	CASSPLGGDQPQHF	TGTGCCAGCAGTCCCCTGGGGGGGGATCAGCCCCAGCATTTT
.	TRBV5-1	TRBD2	16	TRBJ2-1	CASSLELASGGNEQFF	TGCGCCAGCAGCTTGGAATTGGCTAGCGGAGGCAATGAGCAGTTCTTC
.	TRBV7-9	.	13	TRBJ1-2	CASRPRENYGYTF	TGTGCCAGCAGACCTCGGGAGAATTATGGCTACACCTTC
.	TRBV18	.	16	TRBJ1-3	CASSPEGQGRGNTIYF	TGTGCCAGCTCACCAGAAGGGCAGGGGCGAGGAAACACCATATATTTT
.	TRBV7-2	TRBD2	15	TRBJ2-3	CASSMSGVRTDTQYF	TGTGCCAGCAGCATGAGCGGGGTCCGCACAGATACGCAGTATTTT
.	TRBV11-3	TRBD1	14	TRBJ2-7	CASSAPDRDHEQYF	TGTGCCAGCAGCGCTCCGGACAGGGACCACGAGCAGTACTTC
.	TRBV7-9	.	14	TRBJ1-5	CASSRGYGNQPQHF	TGTGCCAGCAGCAGGGGTTATGGAAATCAGCCCCAGCATTTT
.	TRBV3-1/TRBV3-2	.	14	TRBJ2-2	CASSQGRTTGELFF	TGTGCCAGCAGTCAGGGGCGAACCACCGGGGAGCTGTTTTTT
.	TRBV6-5	.	14	TRBJ2-3	CASSYSSSSDTQYF	TGTGCCAGCAGTTACTCGAGTTCCTCAGATACGCAGTATTTT
.	TRBV3-1/TRBV3-2	TRBD2	17	TRBJ2-1	CASSPRTSGGPYNEQFF	TGTGCCAGCAGCCCCCGGACTAGCGGGGGGCCATACAATGAGCAGTTCTTC
.	TRBV7-2	.	16	TRBJ1-2	CASSLDPSPTVYGYTF	TGTGCCAGCAGCTTAGATCCTTCCCCCACAGTTTATGGCTACACCTTC
.	TRBV13	TRBD1	15	TRBJ1-2	CASSFGDRGNYGYTF	TGTGCCAGCAGCTTTGGGGACAGGGGTAACTATGGCTACACCTTC
.	TRBV19	.	16	TRBJ1-2	CASSIQSTLANYGYTF	TGTGCCAGTAGTATCCAGAGCACATTAGCTAACTATGGCTACACCTTC
.	TRBV6-2/TRBV6-3	TRBD2	15	TRBJ2-1	CASSHGGGAGNEQFF	TGTGCCAGCAGCCACGGGGGGGGCGCCGGCAATGAGCAGTTCTTC
.	TRBV6-5	.	14	TRBJ2-3	CASSYSYSTDTQYF	TGTGCCAGCAGTTACTCGTACAGCACAGATACGCAGTATTTT
.	TRBV3-1/TRBV3-2	.	12	TRBJ2-7	CASSRTYYEQYF	TGTGCCAGCAGCCGAACTTACTACGAGCAGTACTTC
.	TRBV20-1	.	11	TRBJ2-3	CSPRADDTQYF	TGCAGTCCCAGGGCTGACGATACGCAGTATTTT
.	TRBV6-5	.	12	TRBJ1-3	CASRASGNTIYF	TGTGCCAGCAGAGCCTCTGGAAACACCATATATTTT
.	TRBV7-2	TRBD1	14	TRBJ1-3	CASSLTGGGNTIYF	TGTGCCAGCAGCTTGACAGGGGGAGGAAACACCATATATTTT